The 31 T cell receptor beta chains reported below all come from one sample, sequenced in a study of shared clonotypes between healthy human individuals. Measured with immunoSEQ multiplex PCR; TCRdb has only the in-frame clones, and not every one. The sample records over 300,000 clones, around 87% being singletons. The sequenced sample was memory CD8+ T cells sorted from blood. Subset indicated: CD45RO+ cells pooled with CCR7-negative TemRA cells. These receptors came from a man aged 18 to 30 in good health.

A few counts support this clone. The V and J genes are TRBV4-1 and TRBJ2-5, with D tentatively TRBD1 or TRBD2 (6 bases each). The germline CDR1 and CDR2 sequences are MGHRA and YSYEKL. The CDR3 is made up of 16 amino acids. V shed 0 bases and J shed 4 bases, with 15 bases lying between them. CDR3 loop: CASSQDPTGGLETQYF. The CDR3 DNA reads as TGCGCCAGCAGCCAAGACCCCACCGGGGGCCTAGAGACCCAGTACTTC.

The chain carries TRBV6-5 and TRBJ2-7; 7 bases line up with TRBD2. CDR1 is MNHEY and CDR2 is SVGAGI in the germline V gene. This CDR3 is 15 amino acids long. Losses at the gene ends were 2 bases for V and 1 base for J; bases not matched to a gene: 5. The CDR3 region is CASSYLAAGSYEQYF. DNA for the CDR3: TGTGCCAGCAGTTACCTAGCGGCAGGGTCCTACGAGCAGTACTTC.

CDR3 DNA: TGTGCCAGCAGCTTAGCGGTAGGGTCACCCCTCCACTTT. Translation: CASSLAVGSPLHF. The rearrangement uses TRBV11-2 and TRBJ1-6; D is unclear. V was clipped by 1 base and J by 10 bases, with 8 bases between them. Germline CDR1 and CDR2: SGHAT and FQNNGV. This CDR3 is built from 13 residues.

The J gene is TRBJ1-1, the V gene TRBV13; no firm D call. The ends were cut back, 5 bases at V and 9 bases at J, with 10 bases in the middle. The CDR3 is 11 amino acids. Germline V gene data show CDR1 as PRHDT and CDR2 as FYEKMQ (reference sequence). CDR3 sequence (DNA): TGTGCCAGCAGCGAAAAAAATAAAGCTTTCTTT. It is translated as CASSEKNKAFF.

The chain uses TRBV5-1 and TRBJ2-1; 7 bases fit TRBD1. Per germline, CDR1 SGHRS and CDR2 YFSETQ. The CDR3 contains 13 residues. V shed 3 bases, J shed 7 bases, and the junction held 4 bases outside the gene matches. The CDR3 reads CASSYRGGNEQFF. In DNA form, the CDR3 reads TGCGCCAGCAGCTACAGGGGTGGGAATGAGCAGTTCTTC.

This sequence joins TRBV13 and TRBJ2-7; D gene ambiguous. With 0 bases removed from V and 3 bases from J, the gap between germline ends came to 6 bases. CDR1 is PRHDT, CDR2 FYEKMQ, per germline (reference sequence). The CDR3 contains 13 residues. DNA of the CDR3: TGTGCCAGCAGCTTAGGAGGGAACTACGAGCAGTACTTC. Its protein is CASSLGGNYEQYF.

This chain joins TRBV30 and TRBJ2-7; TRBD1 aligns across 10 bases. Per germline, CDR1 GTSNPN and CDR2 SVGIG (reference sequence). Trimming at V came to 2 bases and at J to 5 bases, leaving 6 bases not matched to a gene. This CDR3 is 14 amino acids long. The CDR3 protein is CAWSSGTGADEQYF. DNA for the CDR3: TGTGCCTGGAGTTCCGGGACAGGGGCAGACGAGCAGTACTTC.

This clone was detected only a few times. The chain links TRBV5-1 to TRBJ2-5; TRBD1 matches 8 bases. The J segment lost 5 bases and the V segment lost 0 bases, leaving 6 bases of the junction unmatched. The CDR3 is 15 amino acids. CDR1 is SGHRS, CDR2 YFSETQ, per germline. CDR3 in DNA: TGCGCCAGCAGCTTGGGACAGGGGCTGTGGGAGACCCAGTACTTC. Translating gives CASSLGQGLWETQYF.

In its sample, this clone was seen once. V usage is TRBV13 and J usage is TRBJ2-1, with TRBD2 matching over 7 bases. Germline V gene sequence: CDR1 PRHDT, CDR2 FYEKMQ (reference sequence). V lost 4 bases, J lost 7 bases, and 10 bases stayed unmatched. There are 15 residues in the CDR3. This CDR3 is CASSSTGGGANEQFF. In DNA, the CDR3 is TGTGCCAGCAGCTCTACGGGCGGGGGAGCAAATGAGCAGTTCTTC.

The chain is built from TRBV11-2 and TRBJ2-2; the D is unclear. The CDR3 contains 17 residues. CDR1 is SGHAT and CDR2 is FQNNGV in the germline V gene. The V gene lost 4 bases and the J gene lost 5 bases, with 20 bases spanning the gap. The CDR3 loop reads CASSSSVSSQATGELFF. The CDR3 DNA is TGTGCCAGCAGCTCGAGCGTCTCGAGTCAGGCGACCGGGGAGCTGTTTTTT.

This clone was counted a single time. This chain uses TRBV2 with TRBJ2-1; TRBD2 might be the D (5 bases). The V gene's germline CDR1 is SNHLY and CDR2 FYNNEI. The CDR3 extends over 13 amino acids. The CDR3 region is CGYMLGVHNEQFF. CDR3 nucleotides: TGTGGCTATATGTTGGGAGTCCACAATGAGCAGTTCTTC.

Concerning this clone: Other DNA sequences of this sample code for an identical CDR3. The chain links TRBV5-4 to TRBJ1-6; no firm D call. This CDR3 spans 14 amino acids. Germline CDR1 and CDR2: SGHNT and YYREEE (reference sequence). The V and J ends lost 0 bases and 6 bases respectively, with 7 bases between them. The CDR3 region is CASSLGLSNSPLHF. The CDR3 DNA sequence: TGTGCCAGCAGCTTGGGGCTAAGTAATTCACCCCTCCACTTT.

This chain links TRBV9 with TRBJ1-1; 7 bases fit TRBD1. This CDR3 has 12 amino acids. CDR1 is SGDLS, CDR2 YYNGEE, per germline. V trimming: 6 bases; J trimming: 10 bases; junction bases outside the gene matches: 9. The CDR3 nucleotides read TGTGCCAGCACCTCAACGACAGGGCTAGCTTTCTTT. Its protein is CASTSTTGLAFF.

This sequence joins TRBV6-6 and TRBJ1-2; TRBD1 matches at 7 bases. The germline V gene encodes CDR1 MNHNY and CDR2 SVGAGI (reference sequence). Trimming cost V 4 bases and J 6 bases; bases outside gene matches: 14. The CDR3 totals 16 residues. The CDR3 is CASSSTLFKGAHGYTF. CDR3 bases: TGTGCCAGCAGTTCAACCCTTTTTAAGGGGGCGCATGGCTACACCTTC.

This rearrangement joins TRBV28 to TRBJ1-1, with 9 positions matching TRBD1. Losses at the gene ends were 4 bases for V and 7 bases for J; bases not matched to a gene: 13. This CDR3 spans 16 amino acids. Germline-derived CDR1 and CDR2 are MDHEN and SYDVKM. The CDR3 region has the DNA TGTGCCAGCAGTTATCCCTCAGGGACAGGGAATAATGAAGCTTTCTTT. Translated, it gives CASSYPSGTGNNEAFF.

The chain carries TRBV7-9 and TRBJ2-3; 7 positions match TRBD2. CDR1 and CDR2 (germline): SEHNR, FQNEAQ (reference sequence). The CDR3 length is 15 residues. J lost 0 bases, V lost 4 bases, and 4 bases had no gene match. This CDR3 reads CASSSMGGSTDTQYF. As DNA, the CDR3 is TGTGCCAGCAGCTCCATGGGAGGGAGCACAGATACGCAGTATTTT.

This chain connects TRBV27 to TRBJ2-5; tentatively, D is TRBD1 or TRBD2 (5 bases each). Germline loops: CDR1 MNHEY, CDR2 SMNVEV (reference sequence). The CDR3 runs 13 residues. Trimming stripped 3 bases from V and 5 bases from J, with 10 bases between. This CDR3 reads CASSFQGVETQYF. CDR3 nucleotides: TGTGCCAGCAGTTTTCAGGGAGTGGAGACCCAGTACTTC.

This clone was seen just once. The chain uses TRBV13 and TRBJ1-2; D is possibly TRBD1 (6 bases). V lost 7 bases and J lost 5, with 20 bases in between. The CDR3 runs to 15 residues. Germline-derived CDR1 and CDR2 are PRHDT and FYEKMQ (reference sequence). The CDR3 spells CASTNLGGTQYGYTF. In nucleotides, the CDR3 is TGTGCCAGCACCAACTTAGGGGGGACACAATATGGCTACACCTTC.

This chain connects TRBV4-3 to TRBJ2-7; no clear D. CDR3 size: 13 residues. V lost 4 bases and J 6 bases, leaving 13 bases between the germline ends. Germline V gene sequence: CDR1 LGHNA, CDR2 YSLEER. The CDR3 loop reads CASSRSLGLEQYF. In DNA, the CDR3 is TGCGCCAGCAGCCGCTCCCTAGGGCTCGAGCAGTACTTC.

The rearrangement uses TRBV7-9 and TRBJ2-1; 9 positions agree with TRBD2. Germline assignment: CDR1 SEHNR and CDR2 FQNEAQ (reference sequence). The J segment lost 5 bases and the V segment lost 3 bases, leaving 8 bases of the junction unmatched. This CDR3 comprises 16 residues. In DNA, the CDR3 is TGTGCCAGCAGCTTCCGGTTAGCGGGAGTAAACAATGAGCAGTTCTTC. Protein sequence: CASSFRLAGVNNEQFF.

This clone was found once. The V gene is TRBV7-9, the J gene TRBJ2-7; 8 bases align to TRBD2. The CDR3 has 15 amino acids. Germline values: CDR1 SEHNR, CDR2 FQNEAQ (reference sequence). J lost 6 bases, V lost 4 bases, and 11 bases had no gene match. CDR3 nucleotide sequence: TGTGCCAGCAGCTCGACACTAGCGGACCTTTGCGAGCAGTACTTC. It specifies CASSSTLADLCEQYF.

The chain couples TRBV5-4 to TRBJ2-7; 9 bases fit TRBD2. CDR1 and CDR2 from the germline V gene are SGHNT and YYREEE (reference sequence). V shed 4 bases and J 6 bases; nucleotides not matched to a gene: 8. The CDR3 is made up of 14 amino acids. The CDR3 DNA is TGTGCCAGCAGCCATGCTAGCGGGATGAGCGAGCAGTACTTC. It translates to CASSHASGMSEQYF.

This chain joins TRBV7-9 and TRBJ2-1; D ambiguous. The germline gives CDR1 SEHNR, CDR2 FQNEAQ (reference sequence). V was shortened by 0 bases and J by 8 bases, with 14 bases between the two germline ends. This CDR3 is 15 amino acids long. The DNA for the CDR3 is TGTGCCAGCAGCTTAGCGAGCCCGCTATTAGATGAGCAGTTCTTC. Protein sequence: CASSLASPLLDEQFF.

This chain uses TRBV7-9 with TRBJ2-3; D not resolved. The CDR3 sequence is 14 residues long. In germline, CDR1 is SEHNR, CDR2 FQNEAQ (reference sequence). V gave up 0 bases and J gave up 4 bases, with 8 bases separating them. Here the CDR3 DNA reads TGTGCCAGCAGCTTAGCCCCGGAAGCAGATACGCAGTATTTT. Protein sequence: CASSLAPEADTQYF.

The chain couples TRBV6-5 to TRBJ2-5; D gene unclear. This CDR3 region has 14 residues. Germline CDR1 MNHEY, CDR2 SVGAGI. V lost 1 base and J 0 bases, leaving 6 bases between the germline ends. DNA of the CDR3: TGTGCCAGCAGTTACTTAGGAGACCAAGAGACCCAGTACTTC. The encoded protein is CASSYLGDQETQYF.

CDR3 amino acids: CASSEGIYWDGAYNEQFF. In DNA form, the CDR3 reads TGTGCCAGCAGTGAAGGGATTTACTGGGACGGGGCCTACAATGAGCAGTTCTTC. The chain employs TRBV6-1 and TRBJ2-1; possibly TRBD1 or TRBD2 for D (5 bases each). CDR3 length: 18 residues. Trimming cost V 1 base and J 2 bases, with 18 bases left between them. Germline loops: CDR1 MNHNS, CDR2 SASEGT.

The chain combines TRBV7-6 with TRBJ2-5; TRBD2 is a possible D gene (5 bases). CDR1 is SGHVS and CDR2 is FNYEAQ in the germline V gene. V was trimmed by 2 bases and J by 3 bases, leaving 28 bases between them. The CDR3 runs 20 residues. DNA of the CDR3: TGTGCCAGCAGCTTACAATTAAGACCGGGAAGGCGTAGATCGAAAGAGACCCAGTACTTC. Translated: CASSLQLRPGRRRSKETQYF.

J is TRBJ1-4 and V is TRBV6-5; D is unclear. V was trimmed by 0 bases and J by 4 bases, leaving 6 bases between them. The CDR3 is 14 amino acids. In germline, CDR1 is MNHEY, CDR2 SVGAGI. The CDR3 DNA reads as TGTGCCAGCAGTTACTCGGACGGTAATGAAAAACTGTTTTTT. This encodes CASSYSDGNEKLFF.

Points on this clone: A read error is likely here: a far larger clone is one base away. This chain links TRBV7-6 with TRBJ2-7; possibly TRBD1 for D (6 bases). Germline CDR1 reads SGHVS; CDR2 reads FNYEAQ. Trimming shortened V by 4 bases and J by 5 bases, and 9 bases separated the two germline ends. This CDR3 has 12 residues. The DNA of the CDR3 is TGTGCCAGCAGCTGGAGACAGGACGAGCAGTACTTC. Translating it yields CASSWRQDEQYF.

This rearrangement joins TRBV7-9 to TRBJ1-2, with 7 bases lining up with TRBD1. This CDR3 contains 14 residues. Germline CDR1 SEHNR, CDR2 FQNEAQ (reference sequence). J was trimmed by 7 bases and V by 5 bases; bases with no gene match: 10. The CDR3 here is CASSPRDSRSGYTF. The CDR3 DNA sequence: TGTGCCAGCAGCCCCCGGGACAGCCGGAGTGGCTACACCTTC.

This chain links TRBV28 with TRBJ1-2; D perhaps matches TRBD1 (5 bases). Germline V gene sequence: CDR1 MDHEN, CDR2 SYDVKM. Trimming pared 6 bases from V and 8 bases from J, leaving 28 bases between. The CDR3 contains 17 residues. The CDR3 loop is CASSRSRLLSTGDGYTF. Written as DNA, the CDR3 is TGTGCCAGCAGCCGCTCCCGGTTGTTATCGACGGGGGACGGCTACACCTTC.